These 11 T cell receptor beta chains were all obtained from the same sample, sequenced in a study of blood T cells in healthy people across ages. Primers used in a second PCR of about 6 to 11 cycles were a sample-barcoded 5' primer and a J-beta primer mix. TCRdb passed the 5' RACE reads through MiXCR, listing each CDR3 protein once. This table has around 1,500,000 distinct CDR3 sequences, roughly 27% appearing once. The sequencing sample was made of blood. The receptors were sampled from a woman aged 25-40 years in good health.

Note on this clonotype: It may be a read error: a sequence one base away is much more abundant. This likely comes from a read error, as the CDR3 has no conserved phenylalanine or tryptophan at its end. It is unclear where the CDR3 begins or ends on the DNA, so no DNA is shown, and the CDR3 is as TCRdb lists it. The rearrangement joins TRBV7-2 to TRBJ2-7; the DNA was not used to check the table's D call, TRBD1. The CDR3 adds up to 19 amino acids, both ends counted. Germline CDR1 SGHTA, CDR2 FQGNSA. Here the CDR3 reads CASSSSGGLGRSSSYEQYS.

The CDR3 spells CAIRGEGKNGYTF. The CDR3 nucleotides read TGTGCCATCAGGGGGGAGGGGAAGAATGGCTACACCTTC. The rearrangement links TRBV10-3 to TRBJ1-2; D perhaps matches TRBD1 (5 bases). The V gene's germline CDR1 is ENHRY and CDR2 SYGVKD. This CDR3 is 13 amino acids long. V dropped 6 bases and J dropped 6 bases, with 14 bases sitting between them.

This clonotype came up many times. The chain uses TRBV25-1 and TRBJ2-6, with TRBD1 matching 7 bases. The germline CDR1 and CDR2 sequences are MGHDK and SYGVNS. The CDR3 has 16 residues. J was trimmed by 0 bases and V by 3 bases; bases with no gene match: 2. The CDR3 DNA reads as TGTGCCAGCAGTGATGGACAGGTCTCTGGGGCCAACGTCCTGACTTTC. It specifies CASSDGQVSGANVLTF. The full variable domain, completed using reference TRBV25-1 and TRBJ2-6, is EADIYQTPRYLVIGTGKKITLECSQTMGHDKMYWYQQDPGMELHLIHYSYGVNSTEKGDLSSESTVSRIRTEHFPLTLESARPSHTSQYLCASSDGQVSGANVLTFGAGSRLTVL.

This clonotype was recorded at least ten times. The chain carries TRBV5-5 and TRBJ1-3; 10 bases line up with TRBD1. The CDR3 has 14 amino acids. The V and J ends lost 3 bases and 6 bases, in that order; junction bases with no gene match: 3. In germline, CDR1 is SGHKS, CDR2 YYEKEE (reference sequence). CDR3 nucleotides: TGTGCCAGCAGCTCGGGACAGGGGACAAACACCATATATTTT. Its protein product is CASSSGQGTNTIYF.

For the CDR3, the DNA is TGCGCCAGCAGCTTGGCCGCAGGGGACTCAGATACGCAGTATTTT. Protein: CASSLAAGDSDTQYF. The rearrangement joins TRBV5-1 to TRBJ2-3, with D perhaps TRBD1 or TRBD2 (6 bases each). The CDR3 has 15 residues. V shed 0 bases and J shed 4 bases, with 12 bases lying between them. Germline V gives CDR1 SGHRS, CDR2 YFSETQ.

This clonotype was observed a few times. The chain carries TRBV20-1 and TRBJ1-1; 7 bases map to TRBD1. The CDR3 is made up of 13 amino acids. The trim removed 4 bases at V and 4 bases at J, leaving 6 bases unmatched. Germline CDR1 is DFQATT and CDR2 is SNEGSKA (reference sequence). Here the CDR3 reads CSAIQGFGTEAFF. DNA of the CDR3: TGCAGTGCTATACAGGGGTTTGGCACTGAAGCTTTCTTT.

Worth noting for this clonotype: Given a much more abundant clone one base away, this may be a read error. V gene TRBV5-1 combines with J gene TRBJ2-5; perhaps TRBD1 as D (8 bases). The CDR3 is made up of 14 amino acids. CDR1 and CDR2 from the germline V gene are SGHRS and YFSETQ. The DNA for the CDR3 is TGCGCCGGCAGCGGGACAGGACACCAAGAGACCCAGTACTTC. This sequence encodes CAGSGTGHQETQYF.

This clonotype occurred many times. Written as DNA, the CDR3 is TGTGCCAGCTCACCGAGACGTCGAATGGAGGGCCGAGACATTCAGTACTTC. Amino acids: CASSPRRRMEGRDIQYF. J is TRBJ2-4 and V is TRBV18, with D possibly being TRBD2 (6 bases). The CDR3 sequence is 17 residues long. CDR1 KGHSH and CDR2 LQKENI come from the germline V gene. Between the trimmed V and J ends, which lost 3 bases and 8 bases, there was a span of 23 bases.

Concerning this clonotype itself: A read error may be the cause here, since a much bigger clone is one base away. The CDR3 spells CASSPTGQGSSGANVLTF. The DNA for the CDR3 is TGTGCCAGCAGTCCCACGGGACAGGGGAGCTCTGGGGCCAACGTCCTGACTTTC. This sequence joins TRBV27 and TRBJ2-6; TRBD1 matches 10 bases. The CDR3 runs 18 residues. V lost 5 bases to trimming and J lost 0 bases; unmatched junction nucleotides: 7. Germline lookup yields CDR1 MNHEY and CDR2 SMNVEV (reference sequence).

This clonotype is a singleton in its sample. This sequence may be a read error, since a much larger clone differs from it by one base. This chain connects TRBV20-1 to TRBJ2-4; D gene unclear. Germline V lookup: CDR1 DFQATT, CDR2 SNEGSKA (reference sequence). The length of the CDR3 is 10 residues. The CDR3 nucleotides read TGCAGTGCCTTTGACAACATTCGGTACTTC. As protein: CSAFDNIRYF.

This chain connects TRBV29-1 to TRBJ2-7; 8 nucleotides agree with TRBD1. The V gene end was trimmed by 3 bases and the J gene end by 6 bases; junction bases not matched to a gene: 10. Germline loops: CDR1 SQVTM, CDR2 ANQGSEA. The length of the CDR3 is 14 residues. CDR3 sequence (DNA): TGCAGCGTTGACAGGGGACAGGCAGTGTCCGAGCAGTACTTC. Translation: CSVDRGQAVSEQYF.